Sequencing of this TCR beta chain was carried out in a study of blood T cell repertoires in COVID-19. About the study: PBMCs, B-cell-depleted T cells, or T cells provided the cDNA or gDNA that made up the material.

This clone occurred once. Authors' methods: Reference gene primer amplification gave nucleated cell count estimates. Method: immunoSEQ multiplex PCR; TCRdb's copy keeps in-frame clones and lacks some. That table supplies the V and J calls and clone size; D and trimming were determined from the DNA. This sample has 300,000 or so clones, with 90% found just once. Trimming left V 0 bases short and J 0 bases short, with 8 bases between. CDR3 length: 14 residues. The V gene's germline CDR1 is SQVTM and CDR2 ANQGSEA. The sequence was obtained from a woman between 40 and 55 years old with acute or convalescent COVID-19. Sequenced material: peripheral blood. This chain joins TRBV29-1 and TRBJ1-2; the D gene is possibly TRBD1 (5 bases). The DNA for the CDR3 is TGCAGCGTTGAAGACAGGGAGGCTAACTATGGCTACACCTTC. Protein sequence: CSVEDREANYGYTF.